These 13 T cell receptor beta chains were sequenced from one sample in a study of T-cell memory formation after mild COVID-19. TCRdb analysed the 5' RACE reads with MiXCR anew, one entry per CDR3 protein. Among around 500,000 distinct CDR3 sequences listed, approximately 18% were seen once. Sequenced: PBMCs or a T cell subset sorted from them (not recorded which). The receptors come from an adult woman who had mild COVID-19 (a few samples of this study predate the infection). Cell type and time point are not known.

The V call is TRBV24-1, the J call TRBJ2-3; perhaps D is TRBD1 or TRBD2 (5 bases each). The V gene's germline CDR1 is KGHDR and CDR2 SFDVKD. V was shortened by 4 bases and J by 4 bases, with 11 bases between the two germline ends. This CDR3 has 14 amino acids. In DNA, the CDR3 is TGTGCCACCAGTGAGGCCCGGGACGCAGATACGCAGTATTTT. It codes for CATSEARDADTQYF.

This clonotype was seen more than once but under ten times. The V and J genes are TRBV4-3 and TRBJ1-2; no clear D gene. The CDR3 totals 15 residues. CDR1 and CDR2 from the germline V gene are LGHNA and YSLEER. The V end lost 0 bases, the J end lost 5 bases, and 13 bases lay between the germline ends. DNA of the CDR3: TGCGCCAGCAGCCAAGAGTTTCGGACTCCATATGGCTACACCTTC. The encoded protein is CASSQEFRTPYGYTF.

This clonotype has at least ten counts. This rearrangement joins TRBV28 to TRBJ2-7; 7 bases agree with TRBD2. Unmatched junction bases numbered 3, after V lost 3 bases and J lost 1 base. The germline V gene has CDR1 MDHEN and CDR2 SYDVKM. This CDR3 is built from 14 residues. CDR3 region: CASSFQGGSYEQYF. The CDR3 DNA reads TGTGCCAGCAGTTTCCAGGGAGGGTCCTACGAGCAGTACTTC.

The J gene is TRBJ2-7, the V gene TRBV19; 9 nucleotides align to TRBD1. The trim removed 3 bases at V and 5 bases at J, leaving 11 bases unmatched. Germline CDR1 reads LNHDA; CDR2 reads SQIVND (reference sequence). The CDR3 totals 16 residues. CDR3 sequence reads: CASSIRTGELADEQYF. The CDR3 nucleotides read TGTGCCAGTAGTATTCGGACAGGGGAACTCGCGGACGAGCAGTACTTC.

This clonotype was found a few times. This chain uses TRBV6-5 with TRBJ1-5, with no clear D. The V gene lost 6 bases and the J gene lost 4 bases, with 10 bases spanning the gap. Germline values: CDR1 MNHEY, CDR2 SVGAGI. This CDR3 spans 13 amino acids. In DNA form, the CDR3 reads TGTGCCAGCAGATTACAGAAGAATCAGCCCCAGCATTTT. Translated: CASRLQKNQPQHF.

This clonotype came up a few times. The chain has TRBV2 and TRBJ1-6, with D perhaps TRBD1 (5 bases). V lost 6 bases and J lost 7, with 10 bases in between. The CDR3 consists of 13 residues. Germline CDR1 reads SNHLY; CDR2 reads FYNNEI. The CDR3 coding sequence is TGTGCCAGCAGGGGGGGTATCAATTCACCCCTCCACTTT. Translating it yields CASRGGINSPLHF. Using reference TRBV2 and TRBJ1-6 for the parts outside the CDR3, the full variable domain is EPEVTQTPSHQVTQMGQEVILRCVPISNHLYFYWYRQILGQKVEFLVSFYNNEISEKSEIFDDQFSVERPDGSNFTLKIRSTKLEDSAMYFCASRGGINSPLHFGNGTRLTVT.

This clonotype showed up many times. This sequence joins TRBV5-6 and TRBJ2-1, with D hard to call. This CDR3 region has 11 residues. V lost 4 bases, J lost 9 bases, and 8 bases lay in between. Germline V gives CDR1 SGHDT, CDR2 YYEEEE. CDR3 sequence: CASSLIGEQFF. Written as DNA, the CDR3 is TGTGCCAGCAGCCTCATCGGTGAGCAGTTCTTC. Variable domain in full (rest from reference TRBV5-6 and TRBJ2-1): DAGVTQSPTHLIKTRGQQVTLRCSPKSGHDTVSWYQQALGQGPQFIFQYYEEEERQRGNFPDRFSGHQFPNYSSELNVNALLLGDSALYLCASSLIGEQFFGPGTRLTVL.

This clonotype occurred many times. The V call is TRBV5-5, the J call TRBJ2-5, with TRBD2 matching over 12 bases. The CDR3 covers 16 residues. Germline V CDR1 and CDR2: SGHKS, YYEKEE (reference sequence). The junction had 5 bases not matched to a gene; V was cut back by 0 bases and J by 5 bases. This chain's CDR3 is CASSLGLAGDLETQYF. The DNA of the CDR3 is TGTGCCAGCAGCTTGGGACTAGCGGGAGATTTGGAGACCCAGTACTTC.

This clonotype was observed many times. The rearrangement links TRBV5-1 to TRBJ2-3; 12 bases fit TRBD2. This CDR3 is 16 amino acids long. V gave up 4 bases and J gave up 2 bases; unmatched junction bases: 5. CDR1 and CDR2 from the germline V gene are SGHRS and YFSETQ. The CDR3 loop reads CASSQGLAGTTDTQYF. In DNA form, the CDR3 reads TGCGCCAGCAGCCAAGGACTAGCGGGAACCACAGATACGCAGTATTTT.

CDR3 region: CASSSGEGRVTEAFF. CDR3 in DNA: TGCGCCAGCAGCTCGGGGGAGGGAAGGGTCACTGAAGCTTTCTTT. The chain employs TRBV5-1 and TRBJ1-1, with D perhaps matching TRBD1 (5 bases). Germline loops: CDR1 SGHRS, CDR2 YFSETQ. This CDR3 comprises 15 residues. V was trimmed by 3 bases and J by 4 bases, leaving 16 bases between them.

Written as DNA, the CDR3 is TGTGCCAGCAGTCATCGGGGGTCAACTGGGACAGGGGGGACAGATACGCAGTATTTT. The encoded protein is CASSHRGSTGTGGTDTQYF. V gene TRBV7-9 combines with J gene TRBJ2-3; 11 bases align to TRBD1. The trim removed 6 bases at V and 3 bases at J, leaving 17 bases unmatched. The CDR3 is 19 residues long. CDR1 is SEHNR and CDR2 is FQNEAQ in the germline V gene (reference sequence).

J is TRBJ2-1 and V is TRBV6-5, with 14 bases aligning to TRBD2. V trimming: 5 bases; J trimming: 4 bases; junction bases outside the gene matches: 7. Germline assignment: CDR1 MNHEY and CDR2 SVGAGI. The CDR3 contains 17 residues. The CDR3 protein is CASSPGTSGRRYNEQFF. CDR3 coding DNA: TGTGCCAGCAGTCCCGGGACTAGCGGGAGACGGTACAATGAGCAGTTCTTC.

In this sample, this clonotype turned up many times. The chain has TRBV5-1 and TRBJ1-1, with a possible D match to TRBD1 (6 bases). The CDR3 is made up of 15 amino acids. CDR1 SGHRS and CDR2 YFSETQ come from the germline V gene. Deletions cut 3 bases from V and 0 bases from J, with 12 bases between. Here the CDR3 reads CASSSGQRVNTEAFF. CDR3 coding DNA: TGCGCCAGCAGCTCAGGACAGCGTGTGAACACTGAAGCTTTCTTT.